The next 9 T cell receptor beta chains were all read from a single sample in a study of blood T cell repertoires in COVID-19. The table came from immunoSEQ multiplex PCR; TCRdb's copy has only in-frame clones and leaves some out. The repertoire holds a few hundred thousand clones, with approximately 86% as singletons. The specimen was peripheral blood. The receptor set was obtained from a man between 18 and 35 years old with active or convalescent COVID-19.

The chain recombines TRBV9 with TRBJ2-1; D may be TRBD1 (5 bases). The CDR3 is made up of 14 amino acids. V was clipped by 0 bases and J by 5 bases, with 9 bases between them. Germline V gene data show CDR1 as SGDLS and CDR2 as YYNGEE. CDR3 sequence: CASSVGGRDNEQFF. The CDR3 DNA follows: TGTGCCAGCAGCGTAGGGGGCAGAGACAATGAGCAGTTCTTC.

The rearrangement links TRBV3-1 (or the pseudogene TRBV3-2) to TRBJ2-7, with 9 bases that match TRBD1. CDR1 and CDR2 from the germline V gene are LGHDT and YNNKEL (reference sequence). The CDR3 covers 14 residues. With V trimmed by 4 bases and J by 2 bases, 3 bases remained unmatched. The chain's CDR3 is CASSPRDRAYEQYF. CDR3 nucleotides: TGTGCCAGCAGCCCCCGGGACAGGGCCTACGAGCAGTACTTC.

J is TRBJ1-6 and V is TRBV18; D is perhaps TRBD1 (6 bases). CDR3 length: 18 amino acids. Germline CDR1 KGHSH, CDR2 LQKENI. Trimming took 2 bases from V and 2 from J, leaving 16 bases between them. CDR3 DNA: TGTGCCAGCTCACCAACTGGGCGGACAGTGACCTATAATTCACCCCTCCACTTT. Its protein product is CASSPTGRTVTYNSPLHF.

The V gene is TRBV6-5, the J gene TRBJ1-5; 8 bases align to TRBD1. V lost 5 bases, J lost 4 bases, and 4 bases stayed unmatched. There are 14 residues in the CDR3. CDR1 is MNHEY and CDR2 is SVGAGI in the germline V gene. In DNA, the CDR3 is TGTGCCAGCAGTCCAGGGGGCCCGAATCAGCCCCAGCATTTT. Protein sequence: CASSPGGPNQPQHF.

This clone was recorded once. V usage is TRBV24-1 and J usage is TRBJ2-2; a weak D match, TRBD2 (6 bases). V was trimmed by 2 bases and J by 3 bases, leaving 6 bases between them. The CDR3 totals 14 residues. Germline CDR1 KGHDR, CDR2 SFDVKD. The CDR3 here is CATSDSGDTGELFF. DNA of the CDR3: TGTGCCACCAGTGATTCGGGGGACACCGGGGAGCTGTTTTTT.

The V and J genes are TRBV10-3 and TRBJ1-2, with 9 bases fitting TRBD1. Trimming took 4 bases from V and 4 from J; bases not matched to a gene: 4. Germline assignment: CDR1 ENHRY and CDR2 SYGVKD. The CDR3 is 14 residues long. The CDR3, as DNA: TGTGCCATCAGTGGGGGACAGGGAGCCTATGGCTACACCTTC. Translating gives CAISGGQGAYGYTF.

Turning to this clone: At one boundary the junction diverges from the germline segment, which might be a read error. V usage is TRBV9 and J usage is TRBJ1-1, with D possibly TRBD1 on 6 matching bases. The germline V gene encodes CDR1 SGDLS and CDR2 YYNGEE. This CDR3 has 11 amino acids. This CDR3 is CASRAGTRVLF. The CDR3 DNA is TGTGCCAGCAGGGCCGGGACACGGGTGCTCTTT.

The CDR3 nucleotides are TGTGCCAGCACCCGAAATAGACAGGGGGCGGGCTATGGCTACACCTTC. Translating it yields CASTRNRQGAGYGYTF. The V gene is TRBV19, the J gene TRBJ1-2, with TRBD1 identical over 10 bases. The CDR3 consists of 16 residues. J was trimmed by 4 bases and V by 9 bases; bases with no gene match: 14. Germline values: CDR1 LNHDA, CDR2 SQIVND (reference sequence).

The CDR3 DNA reads as TGTGCCAGCAGCGTGTGGGACAGGGCTTCCTCTGGGGCCAACGTCCTGACTTTC. Encoded protein: CASSVWDRASSGANVLTF. The chain recombines TRBV9 with TRBJ2-6, with TRBD1 matching over 9 bases. Germline CDR1 SGDLS, CDR2 YYNGEE. Losses at the gene ends were 2 bases for V and 0 bases for J; bases not matched to a gene: 6. This CDR3 is built from 18 residues.